The 25 T cell receptor beta chains below were found in one sample sequenced in a study of T cell responses to AZD1222 COVID-19 vaccine (dated by TCRdb to 2020 to 2023). Libraries were constructed by the immunoSEQ multiplex PCR assay. TCRdb re-hosts the immuneACCESS table, in-frame sequences only. Its copies lack some clones; in the studies checked, an unresolved V gene accounts for under half of them, and the cause for the rest is not known. A total of about 170,000 clones appear in this sample, roughly 87% of them only once. The ten largest clones represent around 3% of the sample. This specimen's time point label, interpreted: baseline before first vaccination. The source was peripheral blood, collected on day 0 of AZD1222 vaccination. These receptors originate from an adult in good health.

The V and J genes are TRBV9 and TRBJ2-7; D possibly corresponds to TRBD2 (5 bases). Deletions cut 2 bases from V and 0 bases from J, with 9 bases between. CDR1 SGDLS and CDR2 YYNGEE come from the germline V gene. The CDR3 is 14 residues long. The CDR3 protein is CASSVAGFSYEQYF. For the CDR3, the DNA is TGTGCCAGCAGCGTCGCGGGCTTCTCCTACGAGCAGTACTTC.

The chain recombines TRBV7-9 with TRBJ2-1; D ambiguous. V was pared by 6 bases and J by 4 bases, with 13 bases between. The V gene's germline CDR1 is SEHNR and CDR2 FQNEAQ (reference sequence). The CDR3 length is 14 residues. The CDR3 DNA reads as TGTGCCAGCAGTAGTCAGCCGGGTTACAATGAGCAGTTCTTC. This codes for CASSSQPGYNEQFF.

In this sample, this clone turned up once. V and J are TRBV7-8 and TRBJ2-2; 14 bases line up with TRBD2. Losses at the gene ends were 2 bases for V and 6 bases for J; bases not matched to a gene: 2. Per the germline V gene, CDR1 is SGHVS and CDR2 is FQNEAQ. The CDR3 totals 16 residues. Written as DNA, the CDR3 is TGTGCCAGCAGCTTACGACTAGCGGGAGGGGCCGGGGAGCTGTTTTTT. Protein sequence: CASSLRLAGGAGELFF.

CDR3 DNA sequence: TGTGCCAGCAGCCGCCAGACAGCCTCTTATGGCTACACCTTC. This codes for CASSRQTASYGYTF. The genes are TRBV3-1 (or the pseudogene TRBV3-2) and TRBJ1-2; possible D gene TRBD1, 5 bases. The ends were cut back, 4 bases at V and 5 bases at J, with 14 bases in the middle. The germline V gene has CDR1 LGHDT and CDR2 YNNKEL (reference sequence). The CDR3 runs to 14 residues.

This clone was detected only a few times. The chain carries TRBV9 and TRBJ1-3; a possible D gene is TRBD1 (6 bases). Germline V gene data show CDR1 as SGDLS and CDR2 as YYNGEE. This CDR3 is 15 amino acids long. The germline V and J ends were trimmed by 0 bases and 2 bases, with 9 bases remaining between them. This CDR3 reads CASSVDREAGNTIYF. The CDR3 coding sequence is TGTGCCAGCAGCGTAGACAGGGAGGCTGGAAACACCATATATTTT.

This chain joins TRBV4-1 and TRBJ2-7, with D unresolved. Germline CDR1 MGHRA, CDR2 YSYEKL. The CDR3 runs 15 residues. Trimming left V 4 bases short and J 2 bases short, with 15 bases between. The CDR3 coding sequence is TGCGCCAGCAGCCCTAGTGCGGTACTAACCTACGAGCAGTACTTC. It yields the protein CASSPSAVLTYEQYF.

The chain links TRBV19 to TRBJ2-7, with unresolved D. This CDR3 comprises 16 residues. The V gene's germline CDR1 is LNHDA and CDR2 SQIVND (reference sequence). V lost 0 bases and J 0 bases, leaving 12 bases between the germline ends. CDR3 residues: CASSIDETRSSYEQYF. The CDR3 coding sequence is TGTGCCAGTAGTATAGATGAGACGAGGAGCTCCTACGAGCAGTACTTC.

This clone was observed once. The J gene is TRBJ1-1, the V gene TRBV27; the D gene is possibly TRBD1 (6 bases). This CDR3 is built from 14 residues. The germline CDR1 and CDR2 sequences are MNHEY and SMNVEV (reference sequence). With 8 bases removed from V and 6 bases from J, the gap between germline ends came to 19 bases. CDR3 sequence: CASSERGLIAEAFF. As DNA, the CDR3 is TGTGCCAGCTCAGAAAGGGGGTTGATAGCTGAAGCTTTCTTT.

This chain links TRBV28 with TRBJ1-5; no firm D call. Germline values: CDR1 MDHEN, CDR2 SYDVKM. Trimming shortened V by 3 bases and J by 2 bases, and 11 bases separated the two germline ends. The CDR3 is 15 residues long. The CDR3 sequence is CASSFRGVGNQPQHF. Here the CDR3 DNA reads TGTGCCAGCAGTTTCCGGGGAGTGGGCAATCAGCCCCAGCATTTT.

This sequence joins TRBV11-2 and TRBJ2-2; D is ambiguous. The CDR3 loop spans 15 amino acids. V shed 1 base and J shed 9 bases, with 15 bases lying between them. Germline CDR1 reads SGHAT; CDR2 reads FQNNGV. In DNA, the CDR3 is TGTGCCAGCAGCTTAGGTCCGGGCTCATACTGGGAGCTGTTTTTT. The encoded protein is CASSLGPGSYWELFF.

The gene calls are TRBV2 and TRBJ2-7; 7 bases agree with TRBD2. Germline V gives CDR1 SNHLY, CDR2 FYNNEI. Trimming took 4 bases from V and 2 from J; bases not matched to a gene: 8. The CDR3 sequence is 15 residues long. The CDR3 loop is CASSASGGSTYEQYF. CDR3 DNA: TGTGCCAGCAGTGCCTCGGGCGGGAGTACCTACGAGCAGTACTTC.

V usage is TRBV6-5 and J usage is TRBJ1-1; D is unclear. This CDR3 has 12 residues. Trimming took 7 bases from V and 4 from J, leaving 10 bases between them. Germline V gives CDR1 MNHEY, CDR2 SVGAGI. This CDR3 reads CASNRVGTEAFF. The DNA of the CDR3 is TGTGCCAGCAATCGCGTCGGCACTGAAGCTTTCTTT.

The chain combines TRBV7-9 with TRBJ2-7, with 15 bases aligning to TRBD2. The CDR3 is 18 amino acids. After removal of 3 bases from V and 1 base from J, the junction contained 7 bases not matched to a gene. Germline V gene data show CDR1 as SEHNR and CDR2 as FQNEAQ (reference sequence). The CDR3 nucleotides are TGTGCCAGCAGCTTGAGCCCGGGACTAGCGGGAGGTTCCTACGAGCAGTACTTC. It specifies CASSLSPGLAGGSYEQYF.

The DNA of the CDR3 is TGCAGCGTTAGGGGGACTAGGTCATGGGAGCAGTTCTTC. This codes for CSVRGTRSWEQFF. J is TRBJ2-1 and V is TRBV29-1, with 8 bases matching TRBD2. The ends lost 5 bases at V and 10 bases at J; junction bases unmatched: 10. The CDR3 runs 13 residues. Germline CDR1 and CDR2: SQVTM and ANQGSEA.

The chain employs TRBV4-2 and TRBJ1-2; 9 nucleotides agree with TRBD1. CDR3 length equals 17 residues. Trimming took 4 bases from V and 7 from J; bases not matched to a gene: 16. The germline V gene has CDR1 LGHNA and CDR2 YNFKEQ. CDR3 sequence: CASSLLGVTGTGSGYTF. CDR3 bases: TGTGCCAGCAGCCTGCTTGGGGTCACCGGGACAGGGTCTGGCTACACCTTC.

CDR3 amino acids: CAWSRDRVDGYTF. The CDR3 bases are TGTGCCTGGAGTCGAGACAGGGTAGATGGCTACACCTTC. The chain employs TRBV30 and TRBJ1-2; 7 bases align to TRBD1. With 2 bases clipped from V and 6 bases from J, the junction kept 6 bases outside the gene matches. This CDR3 comprises 13 residues. Germline CDR1 reads GTSNPN; CDR2 reads SVGIG (reference sequence).

The chain links TRBV3-1 (or the pseudogene TRBV3-2) to TRBJ1-6; D possibly corresponds to TRBD1 (5 bases). The V gene's germline CDR1 is LGHDT and CDR2 YNNKEL (reference sequence). Trimming cost V 0 bases and J 0 bases, with 15 bases left between them. The CDR3 has 19 residues. The chain's CDR3 is CASSQDGAGFSSYNSPLHF. CDR3 nucleotide sequence: TGTGCCAGCAGCCAAGACGGGGCAGGGTTTAGCTCCTATAATTCACCCCTCCACTTT.

J is TRBJ2-7 and V is TRBV6-4; 7 positions agree with TRBD1. This CDR3 is 14 amino acids long. From germline, CDR1 is MRHNA and CDR2 SNTAGT. The ends lost 10 bases at V and 3 bases at J; junction bases unmatched: 12. This CDR3 is CATFLRDRDYEQYF. Written as DNA, the CDR3 is TGTGCCACCTTCCTTCGGGACAGAGACTACGAGCAGTACTTC.

The CDR3 DNA reads as TGTGCCATCAGTGGGGGCACAGGGGGGACGGCTGAAGCTTTCTTT. This sequence encodes CAISGGTGGTAEAFF. J is TRBJ1-1 and V is TRBV10-3, with 8 bases lining up with TRBD1. J was trimmed by 6 bases and V by 4 bases; bases with no gene match: 10. The CDR3 spans 15 residues. Per germline, CDR1 ENHRY and CDR2 SYGVKD.

The V call is TRBV15, the J call TRBJ1-3; D possibly corresponds to TRBD1 (6 bases). V lost 0 bases to trimming and J lost 0 bases, with 9 bases between them. CDR3 length equals 16 residues. The germline V gene has CDR1 LNHNV and CDR2 YYDKDF (reference sequence). This CDR3 is CATSRDPGASGNTIYF. The CDR3 nucleotides read TGTGCCACCAGCAGAGATCCGGGGGCCTCTGGAAACACCATATATTTT.

This clone was seen a handful of times. This sequence joins TRBV28 and TRBJ2-7, with unresolved D. With 8 bases removed from V and 3 bases from J, the gap between germline ends came to 17 bases. This CDR3 contains 14 residues. Germline loops: CDR1 MDHEN, CDR2 SYDVKM. The CDR3 DNA follows: TGTGCCAGCTCCGGAACCAACCGGGTCTACGAGCAGTACTTC. Its translation: CASSGTNRVYEQYF.

The genes are TRBV6-5 and TRBJ1-4, with unresolved D. There are 14 residues in the CDR3. Looked up from germline, CDR1 is MNHEY and CDR2 is SVGAGI. Between the trimmed V and J ends, which lost 6 bases and 8 bases, there was a span of 16 bases. The CDR3 DNA reads as TGTGCCAGCAGGACCGGGAACCCTCGCGAAAAACTGTTTTTT. Translating gives CASRTGNPREKLFF.

This chain links TRBV11-2 with TRBJ1-1; possibly TRBD1 for D (5 bases). The length of the CDR3 is 13 residues. Trimming removed 5 bases at V and 1 base at J, with 8 bases between. The V gene's germline CDR1 is SGHAT and CDR2 FQNNGV. For the CDR3, the DNA is TGTGCCAGCAGCCGGGGGGGGAACACTGAAGCTTTCTTT. It yields the protein CASSRGGNTEAFF.

This rearrangement joins TRBV27 to TRBJ2-7; the D is unclear. From germline, CDR1 is MNHEY and CDR2 SMNVEV (reference sequence). The CDR3 sequence is 13 residues long. The V gene lost 0 bases and the J gene lost 2 bases, with 5 bases spanning the gap. The chain's CDR3 is CASSLSPPYEQYF. CDR3 in DNA: TGTGCCAGCAGTTTATCCCCCCCCTACGAGCAGTACTTC.

This clone was seen only a few times. The chain employs TRBV6-1 and TRBJ1-1, with D unclear. V lost 2 bases and J lost 1, with 5 bases in between. This CDR3 is built from 13 residues. Germline CDR1 is MNHNS and CDR2 is SASEGT. The CDR3 loop is CASSESGNTEAFF. In DNA, the CDR3 is TGTGCCAGCAGTGAATCCGGGAACACTGAAGCTTTCTTT.